This T cell receptor beta chain was identified in a study of blood T cell repertoires in COVID-19. TCRdb's copy holds only in-frame clones and misses some; the assay was immunoSEQ multiplex PCR. The sample includes around 300,000 clones, 80% to 90% of them seen just once. The CDR3 is 15 amino acids. The V gene end was trimmed by 4 bases and the J gene end by 10 bases; junction bases not matched to a gene: 11. Germline V gives CDR1 SGHRS, CDR2 YFSETQ. This receptor was identified in a woman in her 70s with acute or convalescent COVID-19. Sequenced input: peripheral blood. The chain combines TRBV5-1 with TRBJ2-1; TRBD2 matches at 10 bases. The CDR3 DNA reads TGCGCCAGCAGCCTTCCAGCGGGGGGGCTGCAGGAGCAGTTCTTC. It encodes CASSLPAGGLQEQFF.